The rows below give T cell receptor beta chains drawn from one sample of a study of shared clonotypes between healthy human individuals. Profiled with immunoSEQ multiplex PCR; TCRdb holds only in-frame clones, not every one. Of 1.4 million or so clones detected, 98% appear once; the ten largest clones hold over 0.3%. The sample comprised naive CD4+ T cells sorted from blood. The receptors derive from a man aged 25-45 years in good health. CDR3s include the opening cysteine and the closing phenylalanine or tryptophan. Fields, in order: clone size, CDR3 length, V gene, J gene, D gene, CDR3 DNA, CDR3 protein. The D gene is left open where the match is weak. Rows may omit the clone size; those that give it use once, few, many or a size class.

>.|15|TRBV28|TRBJ2-1|TRBD2
TGTGCCAGCAGTTTACCAGCGGGACCGTACAATGAGCAGTTCTTC
CASSLPAGPYNEQFF
>once|14|TRBV5-6|TRBJ2-7|.
TGTGCCAGCAGCTTTAGACCCAATTCCTACGAGCAGTACTTC
CASSFRPNSYEQYF
>.|15|TRBV7-3|TRBJ2-1|.
TGTGCCAGCACTACTTTCTCGAGGACTGACAATGAGCAGTTCTTC
CASTTFSRTDNEQFF
>.|17|TRBV15|TRBJ1-5|.
TGTGCCACCAGCAGAGATTATGGGAATCGGGGTAATCAGCCCCAGCATTTT
CATSRDYGNRGNQPQHF
>.|13|TRBV5-1|TRBJ2-2|.
TGCGCCAGCAGCTTGGCTGGGGGCGGGGAGCTGTTTTTT
CASSLAGGGELFF
>.|13|TRBV5-6|TRBJ2-7|.
TGTGCCAGCAGCTTAGACCAGCGCTACGAGCAGTACTTC
CASSLDQRYEQYF
>.|13|TRBV7-6|TRBJ2-2|.
TGTGCCAGCAGCTTTCAGACGGGCGGGGAGCTGTTTTTT
CASSFQTGGELFF
>.|15|TRBV19|TRBJ2-3|.
TGTGCCAGTAGTATGGGCTACTCACCCACAGATACGCAGTATTTT
CASSMGYSPTDTQYF
>.|13|TRBV29-1|TRBJ1-4|TRBD1
TGCAGCGCACGGGGACAGACTAATGAAAAACTGTTTTTT
CSARGQTNEKLFF
>.|15|TRBV5-1|TRBJ2-7|TRBD1
TGCGCCAGCACTACCGCCCCCACACAGGGGGAAGAGCAGTACTTC
CASTTAPTQGEEQYF
>.|13|TRBV9|TRBJ1-2|TRBD1
TGTGCCAGCAGCAATCAGGGGGACTATGGCTACACCTTC
CASSNQGDYGYTF
>.|15|TRBV18|TRBJ1-3|.
TGTGCCAGCTCACCAGGGGTCGGCTCTGGAAACACCATATATTTT
CASSPGVGSGNTIYF
>.|15|TRBV18|TRBJ2-3|TRBD2
TGTGCCAGCTCACCGACTAGCGGGAGCCCAGATACGCAGTATTTT
CASSPTSGSPDTQYF
>.|14|TRBV5-4|TRBJ1-1|.
TGTGCCAGCAGACGACAGTCCGCGAACACTGAAGCTTTCTTT
CASRRQSANTEAFF
>once|16|TRBV5-1|TRBJ2-5|.
TGCGCCAGCAGCCCTAACTCGGGACAATTGGGGGAGACCCAGTACTTC
CASSPNSGQLGETQYF
>.|14|TRBV27|TRBJ1-1|.
TGTGCCAGCAGTCAGTCCGGGACCTTAGGTCGGGCTTTCTTT
CASSQSGTLGRAFF
>.|13|TRBV7-9|TRBJ2-7|.
TGTGCCAGCGAGGGAAGGAGCTCCTACGAGCAGTACTTC
CASEGRSSYEQYF
>.|14|TRBV2|TRBJ1-5|.
TGTGCCAGCAGCCCTGCGGCGCGCAATCAGCCCCAGCATTTT
CASSPAARNQPQHF
>.|14|TRBV9|TRBJ2-7|TRBD2
TGTGCCAGCAGCGAGGGACTAACGACCTACGAGCAGTACTTC
CASSEGLTTYEQYF
>.|20|TRBV7-7|TRBJ2-7|.
TGTGCCAGCAGCTCCACACTAGGGGACCTTTATTTGGGGAAGCATTACGAGCAGTACTTC
CASSSTLGDLYLGKHYEQYF
>.|13|TRBV9|TRBJ1-5|.
TGTGCCAGCAGCTCTGACAGCAATCAGCCCCAGCATTTT
CASSSDSNQPQHF
>.|13|TRBV19|TRBJ2-5|.
TGTGCCAGTAGTATAGGGGCCGAGGAGACCCAGTACTTC
CASSIGAEETQYF
>once|18|TRBV5-1|TRBJ2-3|TRBD1
TGCGCCAGCAGCCTCCCCTTCCCGGGACAGGGGCGGACAGATACGCAGTATTTT
CASSLPFPGQGRTDTQYF
>.|15|TRBV19|TRBJ2-3|.
TGTGCCAGTAGTAGAGGCAGGCCTAGCACAGATACGCAGTATTTT
CASSRGRPSTDTQYF
>.|11|TRBV6-6|TRBJ2-3|.
TGTGCCAGCAGTTACGGAGATACGCAGTATTTT
CASSYGDTQYF
>once|17|TRBV28|TRBJ2-1|TRBD2
TGTGCCAGCAGTTTATATCTAGGACTAGGCGCCCCGGGTGAGCAGTTCTTC
CASSLYLGLGAPGEQFF
>.|14|TRBV18|TRBJ2-7|TRBD1
TGTGCCAGCGCCAAGACAGGGGTGCCCTACGAGCAGTACTTC
CASAKTGVPYEQYF
>.|16|TRBV28|TRBJ2-7|TRBD2
TGTGCCAGCAGTTTATCCTCCAGCGGGAGAATCTACGAGCAGTACTTC
CASSLSSSGRIYEQYF
>.|14|TRBV10-2|TRBJ2-5|.
TGCGCCAGCAGTGACAGTAGCGGTGGCGAGACCCAGTACTTC
CASSDSSGGETQYF
>.|16|TRBV6-1|TRBJ2-7|.
TGTGCCAGCAGTGAAGCCCAGCGCCATCTTGTGCGAAAGCAGTACTTC
CASSEAQRHLVRKQYF
>.|16|TRBV2|TRBJ2-3|TRBD1
TGTGCCAGCAGTGGCCCCGGGACAGGGGTCACAGATACGCAGTATTTT
CASSGPGTGVTDTQYF
>.|11|TRBV11-3|TRBJ2-1|.
TGTGCCAGCAGCCAAAGGGATGAGCAGTTCTTC
CASSQRDEQFF
>.|13|TRBV5-1|TRBJ1-1|.
TGCGCCAGCAGCTCACAGGGGAACACTGAAGCTTTCTTT
CASSSQGNTEAFF
>.|15|TRBV4-1|TRBJ2-7|.
TGCGCCAGCAGCCAATCATCGAAAAGCTCCTACGAGCAGTACTTC
CASSQSSKSSYEQYF
>.|18|TRBV5-1|TRBJ2-2|TRBD2
TGCGCCAGCAGCGCCGACGCGACCAGCGGGAGATTGGTCGGGGAGCTGTTTTTT
CASSADATSGRLVGELFF
>.|14|TRBV30|TRBJ2-5|TRBD1
TGTGCCTGGAGTGGTGCGACAGGGGAAGAGACCCAGTACTTC
CAWSGATGEETQYF
>.|15|TRBV18|TRBJ2-2|.
TGTGCCAGCTCAGACCTAATAGGGACTACCGGGGAGCTGTTTTTT
CASSDLIGTTGELFF
>.|14|TRBV7-9|TRBJ2-5|.
TGTGCCAGCAGCTTAGCGGGGGGCTCGGAGACCCAGTACTTC
CASSLAGGSETQYF
>.|13|TRBV7-7|TRBJ1-1|.
TGTGCCAGCAGCTTATCCTCGAACACTGAAGCTTTCTTT
CASSLSSNTEAFF
>.|13|TRBV6-6|TRBJ2-7|.
TGTGCCAGCAGCGAAGACGGCAGCTCGGAGCAGTACTTC
CASSEDGSSEQYF
>.|13|TRBV7-9|TRBJ2-5|.
TGTGCCAGCAGCTTAGTGTCGGTAGAGACCCAGTACTTC
CASSLVSVETQYF
>.|13|TRBV9|TRBJ2-1|.
TGTGCCAGCAGTGCGAGCTGGAACAATGAGCAGTTCTTC
CASSASWNNEQFF
>.|18|TRBV7-9|TRBJ2-3|.
TGTGCCAGCAGCTTATATAACGCAGGGGTCCCTCGCACAGATACGCAGTATTTT
CASSLYNAGVPRTDTQYF
>.|13|TRBV10-3|TRBJ2-1|TRBD2
TGTGCCATCCAAACTAGCGGGGTTAATGAGCAGTTCTTC
CAIQTSGVNEQFF
>once|15|TRBV27|TRBJ2-3|.
TGTGCCAGCTCGAGGTGGGTAGCACCCACAGATACGCAGTATTTT
CASSRWVAPTDTQYF
>.|14|TRBV30|TRBJ2-7|.
TGTGCCGGCAAAACTAGCCCGGGCCCCTACGAGCAGTACTTC
CAGKTSPGPYEQYF
>.|14|TRBV30|TRBJ1-1|.
TGTGCCTGGATTCCCGGCCAGGGGATGGCTGAAGCTTTCTTT
CAWIPGQGMAEAFF
>.|15|TRBV10-3|TRBJ1-1|.
TGTGCCATCAGTGATGGTAGCCTCATGAACACTGAAGCTTTCTTT
CAISDGSLMNTEAFF
>.|13|TRBV5-1|TRBJ1-5|.
TGCGCCAGCAGCCCAAACAAGGATCAGCCCCAGCATTTT
CASSPNKDQPQHF
>.|18|TRBV6-1|TRBJ2-3|TRBD2
TGTGCCAGCAGTGTTCAGGGGAAGGGACTAGCTAGCACAGATACGCAGTATTTT
CASSVQGKGLASTDTQYF
>once|14|TRBV21-1|TRBJ1-2|.
TGTGCCAGCAGCAAGGGGATACAGTCCTATGGCTACACCTTC
CASSKGIQSYGYTF
>.|19|TRBV5-4|TRBJ2-1|TRBD2
TGTGCCAGCAGCTCTCGGACTAGCGGGAGAGGGGGTTCCTACAATGAGCAGTTCTTC
CASSSRTSGRGGSYNEQFF
>.|11|TRBV5-4|TRBJ2-5|TRBD1
TGTGCCACCAAACAGGGGGAGACCCAGTACTTC
CATKQGETQYF
>.|14|TRBV5-1|TRBJ1-1|TRBD1
TGCGCCAGCAGCGGAGACAGGGCGGACACTGAAGCTTTCTTT
CASSGDRADTEAFF
>.|15|TRBV6-5|TRBJ1-5|.
TGTGCCAGCAAAACTCGGAAAAATAGCAATCAGCCCCAGCATTTT
CASKTRKNSNQPQHF
>.|15|TRBV7-3|TRBJ1-2|.
TGTGCCAGCAGCCCCGGGACCACCTTTAACTATGGCTACACCTTC
CASSPGTTFNYGYTF
>.|17|TRBV7-9|TRBJ2-1|TRBD1
TGTGCCAGCAGCTTAAGGGGCGGAGGACAGGGAGACAATGAGCAGTTCTTC
CASSLRGGGQGDNEQFF
>.|14|TRBV6-5|TRBJ2-7|TRBD2
TGTGCCAGCAGTTGGAAGGTTATAGCGGGGGAGCAGTACTTC
CASSWKVIAGEQYF
>.|14|TRBV6-5|TRBJ1-2|.
TGTGCCAGCAGTGCCCCAAGGGACGGCTATGGCTACACCTTC
CASSAPRDGYGYTF
>.|14|TRBV30|TRBJ2-7|.
TGTGCCTGGAGTGGGGTCAGCATCAGTGGCGAGCAGTACTTC
CAWSGVSISGEQYF